This TCR beta chain derives from a study of T-cell reconstitution after alpha-beta-depleted transplantation in children. The trim removed 6 bases at V and 5 bases at J, leaving 10 bases unmatched. CDR3 size: 15 residues. CDR1 and CDR2 (germline): MNHNS, SASEGT. This clonotype was observed a handful of times. During its preparation, the TCRbeta library received unique molecular identifiers. TCRdb independently ran MiXCR on the PCR reads; one entry per CDR3 protein. Among hundreds of thousands of distinct CDR3 sequences listed, over 9.5% were seen once. This specimen consisted of PBMCs from the stem cell graft donor, obtained from the stem cell graft. The clonotype was recovered from a human donor who donated a stem cell graft to a child with acute myeloid leukemia. The J gene is TRBJ1-5, the V gene TRBV6-1; 7 bases are a match to TRBD1. The CDR3 DNA reads as TGTGCCAGCAGGTCGGGACAGTCGGGGGATCAGCCCCAGCATTTT. It yields the protein CASRSGQSGDQPQHF.